This T cell receptor (beta chain) stems from a study of T-cell memory formation after mild COVID-19. Study-level points and caveats: Cross-reactive memory appears to have joined, as suggested by some responding clones showing up in pre-infection memory.

Germline values: CDR1 ENHRY, CDR2 SYGVKD. The CDR3 covers 16 residues. After removal of 8 bases from V and 6 bases from J, the junction contained 14 bases not matched to a gene. TCRdb independently ran MiXCR on the 5' RACE reads; one entry per CDR3 protein. This sample has roughly 190,000 distinct CDR3 sequences; 27% occur once, and the top ten carry about an eighth. A note on this clonotype: The antigen remains unidentified.

V usage is TRBV10-3 and J usage is TRBJ2-1; 9 positions agree with TRBD2. This TCR was sampled from an adult woman who had mild COVID-19 (a few samples of this study predate the infection). Cell type and time point are not known. Sequencing was done on a sample of PBMCs or a T cell subset sorted from them (not recorded which). The CDR3 bases are TGTGCCATCGGAACAAGTGAGCGGGGGGACTTCAATGAGCAGTTCTTC. This sequence encodes CAIGTSERGDFNEQFF.